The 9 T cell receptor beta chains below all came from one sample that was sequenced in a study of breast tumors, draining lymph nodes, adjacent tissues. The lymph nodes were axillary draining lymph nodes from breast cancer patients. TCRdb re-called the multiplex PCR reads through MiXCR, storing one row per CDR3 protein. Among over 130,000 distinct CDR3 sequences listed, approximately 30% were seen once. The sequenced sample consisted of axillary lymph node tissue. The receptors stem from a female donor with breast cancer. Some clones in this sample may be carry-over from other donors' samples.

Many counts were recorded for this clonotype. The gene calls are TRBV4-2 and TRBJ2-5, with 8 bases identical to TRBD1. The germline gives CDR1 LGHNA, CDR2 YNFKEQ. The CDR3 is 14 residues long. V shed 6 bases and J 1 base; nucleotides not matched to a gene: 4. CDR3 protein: CASRQGGAQETQYF. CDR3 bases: TGTGCCAGCAGACAGGGGGGAGCCCAAGAGACCCAGTACTTC.

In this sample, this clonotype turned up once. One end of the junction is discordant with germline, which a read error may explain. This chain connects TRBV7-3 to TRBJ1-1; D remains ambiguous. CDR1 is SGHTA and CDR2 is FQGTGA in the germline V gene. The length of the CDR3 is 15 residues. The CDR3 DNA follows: TGTGCCAGCAGCTCTCTTGGCGGAGGGCAAACTGAAGCTTGCTTT. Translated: CASSSLGGGQTEACF.

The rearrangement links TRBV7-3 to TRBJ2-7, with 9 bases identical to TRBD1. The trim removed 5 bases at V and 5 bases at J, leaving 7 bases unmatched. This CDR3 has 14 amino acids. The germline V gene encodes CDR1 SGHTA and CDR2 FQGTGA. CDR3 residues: CASSPGGQGHEQYV. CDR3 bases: TGTGCCAGCAGCCCCGGGGGACAGGGACACGAGCAGTACGTC.

CDR3 DNA sequence: TGTGCCAGCAACCTCGGACTAGCGGGAGCGCGCACAGATACGCAGTATTTT. As protein: CASNLGLAGARTDTQYF. This sequence joins TRBV2 and TRBJ2-3, with TRBD2 matching over 13 bases. This CDR3 has 17 amino acids. Germline trimming cut 7 bases from V and 1 base from J; bases unmatched to any gene: 8. Looked up from germline, CDR1 is SNHLY and CDR2 is FYNNEI.

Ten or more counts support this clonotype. CDR3 DNA: TGTGCCATCAGTGACAGGGATCTCACCGGGGAGCTGTTTTTT. Its translation: CAISDRDLTGELFF. The chain has TRBV10-3 and TRBJ2-2, with D perhaps matching TRBD1 (5 bases). The CDR3 is made up of 14 amino acids. In germline, CDR1 is ENHRY, CDR2 SYGVKD. V dropped 3 bases and J dropped 4 bases, with 9 bases sitting between them.

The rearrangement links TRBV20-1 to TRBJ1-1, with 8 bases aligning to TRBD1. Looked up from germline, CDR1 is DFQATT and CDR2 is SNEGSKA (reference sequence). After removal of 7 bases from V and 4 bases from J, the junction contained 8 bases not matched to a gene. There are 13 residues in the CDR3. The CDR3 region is CSVWTGWGTEAFF. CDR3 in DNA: TGCAGTGTTTGGACAGGGTGGGGCACTGAAGCTTTCTTT.

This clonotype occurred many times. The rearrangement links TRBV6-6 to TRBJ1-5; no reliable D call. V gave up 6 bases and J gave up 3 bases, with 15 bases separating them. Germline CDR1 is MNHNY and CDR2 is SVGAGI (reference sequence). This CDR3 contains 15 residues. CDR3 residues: CASRFQPIFNQPQHF. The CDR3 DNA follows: TGTGCCAGCAGATTTCAACCGATTTTCAATCAGCCCCAGCATTTT.

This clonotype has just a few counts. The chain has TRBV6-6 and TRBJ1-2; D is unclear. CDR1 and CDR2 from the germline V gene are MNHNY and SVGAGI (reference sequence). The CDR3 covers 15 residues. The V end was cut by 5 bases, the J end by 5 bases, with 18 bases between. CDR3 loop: CASSHGWRSVYGYTF. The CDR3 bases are TGTGCCAGCAGTCACGGGTGGCGTTCGGTTTATGGCTACACCTTC.

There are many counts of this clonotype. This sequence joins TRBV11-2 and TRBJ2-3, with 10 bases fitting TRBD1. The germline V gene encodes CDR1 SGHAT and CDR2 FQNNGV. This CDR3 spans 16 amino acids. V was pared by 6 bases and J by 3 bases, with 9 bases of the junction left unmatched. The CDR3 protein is CASSPPTGGTTDTQYF. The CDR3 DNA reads TGTGCCAGCAGTCCTCCGACAGGGGGCACGACAGATACGCAGTATTTT. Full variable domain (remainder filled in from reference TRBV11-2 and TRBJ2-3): EAGVAQSPRYKIIEKRQSVAFWCNPISGHATLYWYQQILGQGPKLLIQFQNNGVVDDSQLPKDRFSAERLKGVDSTLKIQPAKLEDSAVYLCASSPPTGGTTDTQYFGPGTRLTVL.